Below, 14 T cell receptor beta chains from the same sample are listed, as sequenced in a study of shared clonotypes between healthy human individuals. TCRdb keeps only in-frame clones here, not all; method: immunoSEQ multiplex PCR. This sample has over 850,000 clones, with 75% to 80% found just once. The specimen sequenced was memory CD4+ T cells from PBMCs. This sample's subset: CD45RA-negative fraction. All receptors come from a man aged 18 to 30 in good health. Some clones in this sample may be carry-over from other donors' samples.

This chain connects TRBV5-1 to TRBJ2-7, with 7 positions matching TRBD1. Trimming removed 0 bases from V and 3 bases from J; junction bases left unmatched: 6. CDR3 length: 15 amino acids. Germline CDR1 SGHRS, CDR2 YFSETQ. The CDR3 DNA reads TGCGCCAGCAGCTTGGCAATAGGGACAGTCTACGAGCAGTACTTC. Encoded protein: CASSLAIGTVYEQYF.

As regards this clone: This clone may be a read error of a much larger clone one base away. The chain joins TRBV7-3 to TRBJ1-1, with D unresolved. Trimming removed 5 bases at V and 1 base at J, with 8 bases between. The CDR3 covers 13 residues. Germline values: CDR1 SGHTA, CDR2 FQGTGA. Written as DNA, the CDR3 is TGTGCCAGCAGCCAGAACAGGAACACTGAAGCTTTCTTT. It codes for CASSQNRNTEAFF.

This clone came up once. An end of the junction does not agree with germline; a read error may underlie this. The rearrangement uses TRBV6-1 and TRBJ2-1; a possible D gene is TRBD2 (6 bases). Germline assignment: CDR1 MNHNS and CDR2 SASEGT. The CDR3 spans 12 residues. CDR3 region: CATSGGLNEQFF. CDR3 nucleotide sequence: TGTGCCACCAGTGGGGGACTCAATGAGCAGTTCTTC.

V usage is TRBV6-4 and J usage is TRBJ2-1; TRBD2 matches 8 bases. Germline V lookup: CDR1 MRHNA, CDR2 SNTAGT. V dropped 2 bases and J dropped 0; count of bases not matched to a gene: 3. The CDR3 is 16 amino acids. CDR3 coding DNA: TGTGCCAGCAGTGACGGGCGGGGGGACTCCTACAATGAGCAGTTCTTC. This sequence encodes CASSDGRGDSYNEQFF.

V usage is TRBV5-5 and J usage is TRBJ1-1; a weak D match, TRBD1 (5 bases). Germline CDR1 and CDR2: SGHKS and YYEKEE (reference sequence). Trimming took 4 bases from V and 5 from J, leaving 18 bases between them. The CDR3 sequence is 15 residues long. CDR3 amino acids: CASSLEGRGSTEAFF. The CDR3, as DNA: TGTGCCAGCAGCCTCGAGGGACGCGGGAGTACTGAAGCTTTCTTT.

The DNA for the CDR3 is TGTGCCAGCAGTTTAGGAGGGAATGGCTACACCTTC. Its protein product is CASSLGGNGYTF. V and J are TRBV27 and TRBJ1-2; no clear D. Germline V gene data show CDR1 as MNHEY and CDR2 as SMNVEV (reference sequence). The length of the CDR3 is 12 residues. Trimming shortened V by 2 bases and J by 6 bases, and 7 bases separated the two germline ends.

The V call is TRBV1, the J call TRBJ1-1; the tabulated D call, TRBD1, remains unverified against the DNA. TRBV1 is assigned pseudogene status. The CDR3 is 14 residues long. Here the CDR3 DNA reads TGCACCAGCAGCCAGTATGGGCTCAACACTGAAGCTTTCTTT. Translation gives CTSSQYGLNTEAFF.

The rearrangement uses TRBV6-5 and TRBJ2-5; 11 positions agree with TRBD2. This CDR3 has 15 amino acids. The ends lost 6 bases at V and 5 bases at J; junction bases unmatched: 8. Germline CDR1 MNHEY, CDR2 SVGAGI. The CDR3 DNA reads as TGTGCCAGCAGGGCCACTAGCGGGAGTGGGGAGACCCAGTACTTC. Its protein product is CASRATSGSGETQYF.

The V call is TRBV11-2, the J call TRBJ2-3, with D possibly being TRBD2 (6 bases). V was cut by 2 bases and J by 0 bases, with 9 bases left in between. Germline CDR1 reads SGHAT; CDR2 reads FQNNGV. The CDR3 length is 15 residues. The CDR3 bases are TGTGCCAGCAGCTTAATAGGGAGGAGCACAGATACGCAGTATTTT. Translating gives CASSLIGRSTDTQYF.

The CDR3 spells CASSYLRGGTDTQYF. The CDR3, as DNA: TGTGCCAGCAGCTACCTTCGCGGCGGCACAGATACGCAGTATTTT. This chain connects TRBV5-6 to TRBJ2-3; D unclear. Trimming shortened V by 3 bases and J by 1 base, and 12 bases separated the two germline ends. The CDR3 spans 15 residues. Germline assignment: CDR1 SGHDT and CDR2 YYEEEE.

Notes on this clone: Within the sample, other DNA sequences also encode this same CDR3. The rearrangement links TRBV28 to TRBJ1-1; 9 bases agree with TRBD1. Trimming cost V 3 bases and J 3 bases; bases outside gene matches: 2. This CDR3 region has 14 residues. The V gene's germline CDR1 is MDHEN and CDR2 SYDVKM. CDR3 nucleotides: TGTGCCAGCAGTTTGACAGGGGGGTACACTGAAGCTTTCTTT. Amino acid sequence: CASSLTGGYTEAFF. Together with reference TRBV28 and TRBJ1-1, the CDR3 gives the full variable domain: DVKVTQSSRYLVKRTGEKVFLECVQDMDHENMFWYRQDPGLGLRLIYFSYDVKMKEKGDIPEGYSVSREKKERFSLILESASTNQTSMYLCASSLTGGYTEAFFGQGTRLTVV.

The genes are TRBV4-2 and TRBJ2-7, with 7 bases that match TRBD2. V was clipped by 1 base and J by 3 bases; unmatched bases: 6. The CDR3 sequence is 15 residues long. The V gene's germline CDR1 is LGHNA and CDR2 YNFKEQ. In DNA form, the CDR3 reads TGTGCCAGCAGCCAAGTCGGCGGGAGCGGCTACGAGCAGTACTTC. Translation gives CASSQVGGSGYEQYF.

This rearrangement joins TRBV15 to TRBJ2-7, with D perhaps TRBD1 (7 bases). The V gene's germline CDR1 is LNHNV and CDR2 YYDKDF (reference sequence). The CDR3 runs to 16 residues. The V gene lost 0 bases and the J gene lost 5 bases, with 17 bases spanning the gap. The CDR3 nucleotides read TGTGCCACCAGCAGAGATCAAGGGTCAGGGGGGCACGAGCAGTACTTC. Translation: CATSRDQGSGGHEQYF.

The chain joins TRBV11-1 to TRBJ2-1, with 8 bases fitting TRBD2. Germline V gene data show CDR1 as SGHAT and CDR2 as FQDESV (reference sequence). J was trimmed by 3 bases and V by 4 bases; bases with no gene match: 5. The CDR3 has 15 residues. The CDR3 coding sequence is TGTGCCAGCAGCTCCCCGGGACTAGGCTACAATGAGCAGTTCTTC. It codes for CASSSPGLGYNEQFF.